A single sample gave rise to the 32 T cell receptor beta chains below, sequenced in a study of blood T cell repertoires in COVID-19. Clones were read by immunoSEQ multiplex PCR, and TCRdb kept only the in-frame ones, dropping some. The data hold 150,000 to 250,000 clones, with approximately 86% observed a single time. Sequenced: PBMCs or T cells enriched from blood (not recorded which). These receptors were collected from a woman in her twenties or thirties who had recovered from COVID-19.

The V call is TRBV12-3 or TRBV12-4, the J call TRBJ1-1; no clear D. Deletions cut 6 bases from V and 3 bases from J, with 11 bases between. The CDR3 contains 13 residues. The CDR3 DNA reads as TGTGCCAGCAGCCCCGGGAGTTACACTGAAGCTTTCTTT. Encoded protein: CASSPGSYTEAFF.

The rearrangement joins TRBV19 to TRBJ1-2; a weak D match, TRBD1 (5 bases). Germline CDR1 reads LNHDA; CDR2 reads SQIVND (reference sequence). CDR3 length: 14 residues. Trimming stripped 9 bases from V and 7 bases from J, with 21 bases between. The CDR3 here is CASTLIGGLSGYTF. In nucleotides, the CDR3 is TGTGCCAGCACCCTTATCGGGGGATTAAGTGGCTACACCTTC. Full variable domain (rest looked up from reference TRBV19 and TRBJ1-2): DGGITQSPKYLFRKEGQNVTLSCEQNLNHDAMYWYRQDPGQGLRLIYYSQIVNDFQKGDIAEGYSVSREKKESFPLTVTSAQKNPTAFYLCASTLIGGLSGYTFGSGTRLTVV.

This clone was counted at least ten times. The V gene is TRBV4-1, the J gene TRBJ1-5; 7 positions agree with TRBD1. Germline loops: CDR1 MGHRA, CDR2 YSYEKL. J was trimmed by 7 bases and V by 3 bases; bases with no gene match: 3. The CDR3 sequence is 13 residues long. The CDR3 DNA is TGCGCCAGCAGCCACTACAGGGGCCAGCCCCAGCATTTT. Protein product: CASSHYRGQPQHF.

CDR3 residues: CASSRSSGNYEQYF. In DNA form, the CDR3 reads TGTGCCAGCAGCAGGTCGAGCGGGAATTACGAGCAGTACTTC. This chain joins TRBV9 and TRBJ2-7, with 7 bases matching TRBD2. The CDR3 contains 14 residues. After removal of 4 bases from V and 4 bases from J, the junction contained 8 bases not matched to a gene. Germline V CDR1 and CDR2: SGDLS, YYNGEE.

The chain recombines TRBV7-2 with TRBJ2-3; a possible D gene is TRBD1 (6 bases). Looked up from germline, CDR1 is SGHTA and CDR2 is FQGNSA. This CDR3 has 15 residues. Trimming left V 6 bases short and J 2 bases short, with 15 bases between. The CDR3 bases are TGTGCCAGCAGGTTTCGACAGGCCTCCACAGATACGCAGTATTTT. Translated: CASRFRQASTDTQYF.

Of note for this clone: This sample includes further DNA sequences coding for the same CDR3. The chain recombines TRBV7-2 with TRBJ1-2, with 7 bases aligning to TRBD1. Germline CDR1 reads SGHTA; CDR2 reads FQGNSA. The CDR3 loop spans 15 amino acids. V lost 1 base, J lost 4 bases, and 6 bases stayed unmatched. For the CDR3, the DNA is TGTGCCAGCAGCTTAGGAGGGGGCGCGGGCTATGGCTACACCTTC. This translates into CASSLGGGAGYGYTF.

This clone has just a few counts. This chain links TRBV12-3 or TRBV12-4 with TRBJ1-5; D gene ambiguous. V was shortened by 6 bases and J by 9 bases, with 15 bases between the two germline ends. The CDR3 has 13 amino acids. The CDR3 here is CASSETSEGPQHF. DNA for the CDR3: TGTGCCAGCAGCGAGACTAGTGAGGGGCCCCAGCATTTT.

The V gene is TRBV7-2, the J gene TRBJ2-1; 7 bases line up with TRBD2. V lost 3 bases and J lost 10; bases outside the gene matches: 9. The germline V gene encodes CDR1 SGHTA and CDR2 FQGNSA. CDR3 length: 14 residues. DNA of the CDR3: TGTGCCAGCAGCTTGGGGGTAGCGGGTTGGGAGCAGTTCTTC. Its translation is CASSLGVAGWEQFF.

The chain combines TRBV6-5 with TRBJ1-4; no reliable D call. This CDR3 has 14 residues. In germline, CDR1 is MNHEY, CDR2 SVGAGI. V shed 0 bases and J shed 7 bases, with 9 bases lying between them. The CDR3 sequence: CASSYSFQIEKLFF. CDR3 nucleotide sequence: TGTGCCAGCAGTTACTCTTTCCAGATTGAAAAACTGTTTTTT.

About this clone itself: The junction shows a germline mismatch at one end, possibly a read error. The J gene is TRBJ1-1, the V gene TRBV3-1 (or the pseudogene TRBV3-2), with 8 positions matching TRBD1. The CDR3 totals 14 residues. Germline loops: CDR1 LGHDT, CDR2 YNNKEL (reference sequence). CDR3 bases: TGTGCCAGCAGCAAAGAGGACAGGGCCCGTGAAGCTTTCTTT. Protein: CASSKEDRAREAFF.

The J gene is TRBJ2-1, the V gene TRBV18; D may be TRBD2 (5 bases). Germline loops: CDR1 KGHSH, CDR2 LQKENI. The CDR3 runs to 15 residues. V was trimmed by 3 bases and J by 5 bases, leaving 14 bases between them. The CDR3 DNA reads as TGTGCCAGCTCACCGGGGTCGCAGCGGAACAATGAGCAGTTCTTC. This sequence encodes CASSPGSQRNNEQFF.

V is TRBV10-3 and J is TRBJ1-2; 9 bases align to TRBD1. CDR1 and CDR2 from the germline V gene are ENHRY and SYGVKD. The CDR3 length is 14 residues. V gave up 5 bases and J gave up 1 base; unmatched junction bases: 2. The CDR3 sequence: CAISLTGGNYGYTF. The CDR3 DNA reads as TGTGCCATCAGTCTGACAGGGGGTAACTATGGCTACACCTTC.

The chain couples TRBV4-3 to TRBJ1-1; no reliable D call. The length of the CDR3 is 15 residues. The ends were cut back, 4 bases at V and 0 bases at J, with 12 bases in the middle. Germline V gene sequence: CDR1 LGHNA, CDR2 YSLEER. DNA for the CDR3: TGCGCCAGCAGCCCCCGGTCAACCATGAACACTGAAGCTTTCTTT. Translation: CASSPRSTMNTEAFF.

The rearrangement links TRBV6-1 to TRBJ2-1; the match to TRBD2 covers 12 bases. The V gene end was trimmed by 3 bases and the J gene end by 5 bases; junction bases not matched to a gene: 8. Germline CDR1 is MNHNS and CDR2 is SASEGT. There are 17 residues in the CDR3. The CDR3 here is CASSDRASGGVNNEQFF. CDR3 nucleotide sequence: TGTGCCAGCAGTGATCGGGCTAGCGGGGGGGTAAACAATGAGCAGTTCTTC.

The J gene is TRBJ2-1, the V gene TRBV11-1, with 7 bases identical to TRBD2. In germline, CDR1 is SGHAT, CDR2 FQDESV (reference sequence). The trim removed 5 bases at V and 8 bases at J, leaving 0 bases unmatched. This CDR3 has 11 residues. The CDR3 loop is CASSRGDEQFF. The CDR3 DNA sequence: TGTGCCAGCAGCCGGGGGGATGAGCAGTTCTTC.

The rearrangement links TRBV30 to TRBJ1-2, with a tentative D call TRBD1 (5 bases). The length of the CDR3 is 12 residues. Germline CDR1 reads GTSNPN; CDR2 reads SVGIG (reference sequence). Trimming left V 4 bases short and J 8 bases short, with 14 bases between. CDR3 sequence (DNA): TGTGCCTGGAAGGGGCTGGAGTGGGGCTACACCTTC. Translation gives CAWKGLEWGYTF.

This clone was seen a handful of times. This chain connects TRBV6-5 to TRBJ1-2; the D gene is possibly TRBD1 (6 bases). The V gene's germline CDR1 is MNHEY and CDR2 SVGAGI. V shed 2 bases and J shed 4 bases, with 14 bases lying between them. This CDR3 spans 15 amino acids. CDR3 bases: TGTGCCAGCAGTTACATGCCCAGGGGCGCCTATGGCTACACCTTC. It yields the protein CASSYMPRGAYGYTF.

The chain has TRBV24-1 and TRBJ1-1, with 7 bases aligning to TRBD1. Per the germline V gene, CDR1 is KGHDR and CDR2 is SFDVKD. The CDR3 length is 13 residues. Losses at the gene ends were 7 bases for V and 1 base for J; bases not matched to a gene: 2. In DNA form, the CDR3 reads TGTGCCACCAGAGGACAGGCGAACACTGAAGCTTTCTTT. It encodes CATRGQANTEAFF.

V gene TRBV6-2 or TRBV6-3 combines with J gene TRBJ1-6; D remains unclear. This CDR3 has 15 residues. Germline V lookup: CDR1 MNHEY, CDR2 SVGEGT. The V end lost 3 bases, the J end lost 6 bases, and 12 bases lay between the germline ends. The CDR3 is CASSYWSGVNSPLHF. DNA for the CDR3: TGTGCCAGCAGTTATTGGTCCGGAGTTAATTCACCCCTCCACTTT.

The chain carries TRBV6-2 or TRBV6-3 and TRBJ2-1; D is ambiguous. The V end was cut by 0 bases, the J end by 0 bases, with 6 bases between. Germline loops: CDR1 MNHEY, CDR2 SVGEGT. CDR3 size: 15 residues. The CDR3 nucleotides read TGTGCCAGCAGTTACTCTGAGCGCTCCTACAATGAGCAGTTCTTC. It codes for CASSYSERSYNEQFF.

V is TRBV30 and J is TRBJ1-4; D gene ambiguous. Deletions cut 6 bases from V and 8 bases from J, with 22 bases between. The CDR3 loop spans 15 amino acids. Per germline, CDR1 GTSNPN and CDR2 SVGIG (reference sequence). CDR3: CACNPLKSSPEKLFF. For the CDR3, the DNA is TGTGCCTGTAATCCCCTTAAATCCTCCCCGGAAAAACTGTTTTTT.

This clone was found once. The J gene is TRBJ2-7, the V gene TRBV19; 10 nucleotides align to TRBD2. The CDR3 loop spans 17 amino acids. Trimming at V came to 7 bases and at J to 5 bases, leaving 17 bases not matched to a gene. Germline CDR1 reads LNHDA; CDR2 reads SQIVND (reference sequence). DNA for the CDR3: TGTGCCAGTACCTATACCTCTAGCGGGAGTTTCCCTCACGAGCAGTACTTC. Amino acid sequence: CASTYTSSGSFPHEQYF.

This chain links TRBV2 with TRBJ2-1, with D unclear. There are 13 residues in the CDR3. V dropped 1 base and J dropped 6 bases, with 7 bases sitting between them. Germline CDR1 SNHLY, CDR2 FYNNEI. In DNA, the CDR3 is TGTGCCAGCAGTGAAGGCGGTACCAATGAGCAGTTCTTC. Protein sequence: CASSEGGTNEQFF.

The CDR3 DNA sequence: TGTGCCAGCAGTGACAGGGGAGATGGCTACACCTTC. Protein sequence: CASSDRGDGYTF. The chain recombines TRBV6-2 or TRBV6-3 with TRBJ1-2, with 8 bases that match TRBD1. The CDR3 contains 12 residues. Germline CDR1 MNHEY, CDR2 SVGEGT. The V segment lost 5 bases and the J segment 6 bases; nucleotides outside the gene matches: 2.

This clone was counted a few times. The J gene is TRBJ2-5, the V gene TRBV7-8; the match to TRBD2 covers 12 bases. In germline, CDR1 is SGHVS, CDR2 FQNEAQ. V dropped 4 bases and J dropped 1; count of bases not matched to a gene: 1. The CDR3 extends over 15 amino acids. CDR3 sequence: CASSSSGGVQETQYF. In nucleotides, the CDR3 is TGTGCCAGCAGCTCTAGCGGGGGGGTCCAAGAGACCCAGTACTTC.

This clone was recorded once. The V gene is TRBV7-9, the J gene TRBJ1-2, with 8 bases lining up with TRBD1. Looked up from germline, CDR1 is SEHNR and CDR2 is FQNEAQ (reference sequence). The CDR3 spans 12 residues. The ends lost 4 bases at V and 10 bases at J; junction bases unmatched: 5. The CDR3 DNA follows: TGTGCCAGCAGCTCGCAGACAGGGGACTACACCTTC. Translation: CASSSQTGDYTF.

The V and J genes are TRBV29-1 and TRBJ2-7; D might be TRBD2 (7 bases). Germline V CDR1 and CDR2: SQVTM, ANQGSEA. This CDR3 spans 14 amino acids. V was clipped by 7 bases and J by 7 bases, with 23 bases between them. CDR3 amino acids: CSASWGGPSREQYF. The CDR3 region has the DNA TGCAGCGCTTCATGGGGGGGCCCCTCTCGGGAGCAGTACTTC.

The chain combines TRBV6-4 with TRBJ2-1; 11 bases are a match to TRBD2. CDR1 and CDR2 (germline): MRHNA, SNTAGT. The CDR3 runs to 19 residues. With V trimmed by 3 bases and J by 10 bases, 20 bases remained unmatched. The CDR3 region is CASSDSPLAGGQGVEEQFF. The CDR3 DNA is TGTGCCAGCAGTGATTCCCCTCTAGCGGGGGGTCAAGGAGTGGAGGAGCAGTTCTTC.

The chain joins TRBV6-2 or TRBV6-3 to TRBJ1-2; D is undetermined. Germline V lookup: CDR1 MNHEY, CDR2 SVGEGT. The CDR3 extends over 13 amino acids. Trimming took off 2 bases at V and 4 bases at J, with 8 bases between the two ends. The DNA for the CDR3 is TGTGCCAGCAGTTACGGGCGAACCTATGGCTACACCTTC. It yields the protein CASSYGRTYGYTF.

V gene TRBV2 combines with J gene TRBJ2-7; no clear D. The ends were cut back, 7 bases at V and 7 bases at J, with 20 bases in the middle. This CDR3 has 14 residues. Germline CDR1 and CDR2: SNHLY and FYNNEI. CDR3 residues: CASTLLRTVDEQYF. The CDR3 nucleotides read TGTGCCAGCACCCTGCTCCGAACGGTAGATGAGCAGTACTTC.

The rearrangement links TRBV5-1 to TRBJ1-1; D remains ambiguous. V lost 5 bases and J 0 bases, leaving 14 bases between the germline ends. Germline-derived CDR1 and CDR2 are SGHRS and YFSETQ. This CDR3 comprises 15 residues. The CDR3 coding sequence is TGCGCCAGCAGAATGGACGGACTTTTGAACACTGAAGCTTTCTTT. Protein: CASRMDGLLNTEAFF.

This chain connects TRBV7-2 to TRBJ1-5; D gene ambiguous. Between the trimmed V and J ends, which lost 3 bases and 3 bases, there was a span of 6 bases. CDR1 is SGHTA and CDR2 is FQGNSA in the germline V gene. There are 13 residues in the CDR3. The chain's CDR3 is CASSLALNQPQHF. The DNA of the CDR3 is TGTGCCAGCAGCTTGGCCCTCAATCAGCCCCAGCATTTT.